The entry below describes one T cell receptor beta chain. Its antigen remains unknown. This specimen belongs to a study of T cells in tuberculosis. Indicated time point: new active TB diagnosis, blood taken before or within 7 days of starting treatment. Study-level findings and limits: GMM-specific TCRs were nearer to active tuberculosis alpha repertoires, suggesting expansion.

Losses at the gene ends were 0 bases for V and 3 bases for J; bases not matched to a gene: 10. CDR3 length: 19 residues. CDR1 is LGHNA, CDR2 YNFKEQ, per germline. Some clones are missing from TCRdb's copy, which holds only in-frame ones; the method was immunoSEQ multiplex PCR. The sample includes some 49,000 clones, 90% to 95% of them seen just once. The sample here was PBMCs, taken at tuberculosis diagnosis. The rearrangement uses TRBV4-2 and TRBJ2-7; 14 nucleotides line up with TRBD2. This sequence was found in an adult with tuberculosis. CDR3 sequence (DNA): TGTGCCAGCAGCCAAGATCCGGGACTAGCGGGGGTAACTGACTACGAGCAGTACTTC. Its protein is CASSQDPGLAGVTDYEQYF.